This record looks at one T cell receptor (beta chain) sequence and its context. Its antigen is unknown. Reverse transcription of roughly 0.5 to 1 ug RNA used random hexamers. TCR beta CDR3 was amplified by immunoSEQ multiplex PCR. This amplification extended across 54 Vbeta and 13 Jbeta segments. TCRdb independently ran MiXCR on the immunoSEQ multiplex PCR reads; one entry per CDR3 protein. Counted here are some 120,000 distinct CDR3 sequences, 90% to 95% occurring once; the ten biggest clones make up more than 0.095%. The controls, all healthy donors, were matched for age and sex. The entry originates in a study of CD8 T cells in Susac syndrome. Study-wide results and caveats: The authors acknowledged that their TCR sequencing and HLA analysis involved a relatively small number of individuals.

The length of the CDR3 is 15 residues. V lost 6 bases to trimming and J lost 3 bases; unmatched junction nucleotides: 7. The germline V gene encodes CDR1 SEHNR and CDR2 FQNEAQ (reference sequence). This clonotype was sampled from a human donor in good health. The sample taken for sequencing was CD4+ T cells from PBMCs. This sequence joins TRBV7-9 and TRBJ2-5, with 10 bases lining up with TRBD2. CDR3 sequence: CASSVGLAIKETQYF. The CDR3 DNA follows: TGTGCCAGCAGTGTGGGACTAGCGATCAAAGAGACCCAGTACTTC.